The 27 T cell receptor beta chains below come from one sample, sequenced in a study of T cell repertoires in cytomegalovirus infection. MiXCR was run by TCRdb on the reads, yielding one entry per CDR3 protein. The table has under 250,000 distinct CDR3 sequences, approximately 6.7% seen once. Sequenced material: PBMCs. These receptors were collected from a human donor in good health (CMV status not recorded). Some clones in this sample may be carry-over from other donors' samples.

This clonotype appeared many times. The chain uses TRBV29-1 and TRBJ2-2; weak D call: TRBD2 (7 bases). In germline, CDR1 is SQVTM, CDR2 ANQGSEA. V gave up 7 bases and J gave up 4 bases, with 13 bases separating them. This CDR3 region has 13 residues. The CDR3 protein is CSARGGTTGELFF. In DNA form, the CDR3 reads TGCAGCGCGAGGGGGGGGACCACCGGGGAGCTGTTTTTT.

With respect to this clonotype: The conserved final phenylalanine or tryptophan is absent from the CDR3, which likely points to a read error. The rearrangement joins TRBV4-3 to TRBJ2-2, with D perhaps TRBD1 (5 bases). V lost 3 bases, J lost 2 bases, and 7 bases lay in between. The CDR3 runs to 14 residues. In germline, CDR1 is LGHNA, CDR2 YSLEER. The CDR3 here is CASSHRVNTGELFL. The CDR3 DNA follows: TGCGCCAGCAGCCACAGGGTTAACACCGGGGAGCTGTTTTTG.

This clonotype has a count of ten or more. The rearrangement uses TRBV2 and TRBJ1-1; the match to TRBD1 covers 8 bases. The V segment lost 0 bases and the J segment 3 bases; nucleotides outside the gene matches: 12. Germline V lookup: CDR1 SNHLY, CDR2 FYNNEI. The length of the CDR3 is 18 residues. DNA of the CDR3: TGTGCCAGCAGTGAAGCGGGTTTCAGGGGGACAGGTGACACTGAAGCTTTCTTT. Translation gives CASSEAGFRGTGDTEAFF. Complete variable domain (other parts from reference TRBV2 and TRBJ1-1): EPEVTQTPSHQVTQMGQEVILRCVPISNHLYFYWYRQILGQKVEFLVSFYNNEISEKSEIFDDQFSVERPDGSNFTLKIRSTKLEDSAMYFCASSEAGFRGTGDTEAFFGQGTRLTVV.

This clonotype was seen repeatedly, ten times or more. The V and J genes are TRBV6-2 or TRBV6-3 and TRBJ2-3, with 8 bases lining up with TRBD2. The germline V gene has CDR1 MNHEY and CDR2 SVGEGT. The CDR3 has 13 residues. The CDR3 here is CPGQRGSTDTQYF. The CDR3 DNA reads TGTCCGGGGCAGCGGGGGAGCACAGATACGCAGTATTTT.

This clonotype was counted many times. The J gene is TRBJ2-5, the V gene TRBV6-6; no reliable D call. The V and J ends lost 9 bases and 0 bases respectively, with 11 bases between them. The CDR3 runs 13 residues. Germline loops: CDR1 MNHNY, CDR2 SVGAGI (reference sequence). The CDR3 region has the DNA TGTGCCAGTAATATCCGTTACCAAGAGACCCAGTACTTC. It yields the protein CASNIRYQETQYF.

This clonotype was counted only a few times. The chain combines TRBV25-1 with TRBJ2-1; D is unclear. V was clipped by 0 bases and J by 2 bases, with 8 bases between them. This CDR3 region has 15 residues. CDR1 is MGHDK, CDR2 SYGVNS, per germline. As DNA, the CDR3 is TGTGCCAGCAGTGAATACGGGTTCGCCTACAATGAGCAGTTCTTC. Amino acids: CASSEYGFAYNEQFF.

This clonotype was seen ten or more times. This CDR3 is CSVEQRGGGPDTQYF. The DNA of the CDR3 is TGCAGCGTTGAGCAGCGGGGTGGGGGGCCAGATACGCAGTATTTT. V gene TRBV29-1 combines with J gene TRBJ2-3, with D perhaps TRBD2 (7 bases). This CDR3 spans 15 amino acids. V was shortened by 3 bases and J by 4 bases, with 17 bases between the two germline ends. Looked up from germline, CDR1 is SQVTM and CDR2 is ANQGSEA.

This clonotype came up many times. The CDR3 loop is CSARVGVRDYGYTF. The CDR3 DNA reads as TGCAGTGCTAGAGTAGGGGTTCGGGACTATGGCTACACCTTC. The V and J genes are TRBV20-1 and TRBJ1-2, with a tentative D call TRBD1 (5 bases). In germline, CDR1 is DFQATT, CDR2 SNEGSKA (reference sequence). Between the trimmed V and J ends, which lost 1 base and 3 bases, there was a span of 12 bases. The CDR3 extends over 14 amino acids.

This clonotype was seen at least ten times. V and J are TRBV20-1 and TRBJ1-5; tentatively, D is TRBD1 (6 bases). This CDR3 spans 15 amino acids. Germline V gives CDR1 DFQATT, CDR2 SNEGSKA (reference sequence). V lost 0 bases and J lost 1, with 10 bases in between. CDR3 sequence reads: CSARDRGRSNQPQHF. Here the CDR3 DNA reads TGCAGTGCTAGAGACAGGGGACGGAGCAATCAGCCCCAGCATTTT.

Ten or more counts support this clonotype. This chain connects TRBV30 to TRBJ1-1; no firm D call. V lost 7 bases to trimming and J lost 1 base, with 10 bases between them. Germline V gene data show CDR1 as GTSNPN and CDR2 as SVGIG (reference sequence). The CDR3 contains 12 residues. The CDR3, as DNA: TGTGCCTTTAGCAGGCCGAACACTGAAGCTTTCTTT. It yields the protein CAFSRPNTEAFF.

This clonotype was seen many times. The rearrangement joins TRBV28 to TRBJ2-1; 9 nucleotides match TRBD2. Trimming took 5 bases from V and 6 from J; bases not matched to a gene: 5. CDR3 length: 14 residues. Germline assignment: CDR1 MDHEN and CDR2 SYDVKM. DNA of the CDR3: TGTGCCAGCAGTGAAGCGGGGGGTCTCAATGAGCAGTTCTTC. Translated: CASSEAGGLNEQFF. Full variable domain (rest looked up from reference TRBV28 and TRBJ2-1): DVKVTQSSRYLVKRTGEKVFLECVQDMDHENMFWYRQDPGLGLRLIYFSYDVKMKEKGDIPEGYSVSREKKERFSLILESASTNQTSMYLCASSEAGGLNEQFFGPGTRLTVL.

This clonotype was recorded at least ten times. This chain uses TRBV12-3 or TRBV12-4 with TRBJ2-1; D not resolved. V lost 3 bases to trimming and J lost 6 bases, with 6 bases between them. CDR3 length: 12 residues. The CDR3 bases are TGTGCCAGCAGTTTTCCTTTCAATGAGCAGTTCTTC. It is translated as CASSFPFNEQFF.

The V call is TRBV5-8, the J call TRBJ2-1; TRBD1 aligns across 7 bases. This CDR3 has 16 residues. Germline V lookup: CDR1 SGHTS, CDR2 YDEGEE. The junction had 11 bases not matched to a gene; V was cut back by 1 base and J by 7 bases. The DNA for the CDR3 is TGTGCCAGCAGCTTGAAGACAGGGCGGTATGGAAATGAGCAGTTCTTC. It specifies CASSLKTGRYGNEQFF.

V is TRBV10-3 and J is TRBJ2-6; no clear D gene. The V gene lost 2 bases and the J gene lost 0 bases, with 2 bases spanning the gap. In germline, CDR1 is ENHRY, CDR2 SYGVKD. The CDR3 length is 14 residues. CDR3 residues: CAISEDSGANVLTF. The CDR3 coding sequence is TGTGCCATCAGTGAGGACTCTGGGGCCAACGTCCTGACTTTC.

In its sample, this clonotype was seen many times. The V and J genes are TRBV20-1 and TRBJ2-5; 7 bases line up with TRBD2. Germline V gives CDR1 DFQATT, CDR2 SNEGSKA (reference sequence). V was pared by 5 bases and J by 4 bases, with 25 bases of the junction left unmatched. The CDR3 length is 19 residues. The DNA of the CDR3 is TGCAGTGCTCCTTTTTTGGGGGGGGGTTCCCTCCTAGGGAGAGAGACCCAGTACTTC. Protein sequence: CSAPFLGGGSLLGRETQYF.

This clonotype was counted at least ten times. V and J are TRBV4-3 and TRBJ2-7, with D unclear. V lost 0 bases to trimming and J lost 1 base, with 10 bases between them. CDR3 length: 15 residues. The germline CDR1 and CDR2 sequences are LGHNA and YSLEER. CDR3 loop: CASSQDSGSSYEQYF. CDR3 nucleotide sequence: TGCGCCAGCAGCCAAGATTCTGGCAGTTCCTACGAGCAGTACTTC.

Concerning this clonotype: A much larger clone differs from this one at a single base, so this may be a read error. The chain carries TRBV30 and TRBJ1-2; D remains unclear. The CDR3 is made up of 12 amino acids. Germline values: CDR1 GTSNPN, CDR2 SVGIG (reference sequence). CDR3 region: CASSEQTYGYTF. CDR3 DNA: TGTGCCTCGAGTGAACAGACTTATGGCTACACCTTC.

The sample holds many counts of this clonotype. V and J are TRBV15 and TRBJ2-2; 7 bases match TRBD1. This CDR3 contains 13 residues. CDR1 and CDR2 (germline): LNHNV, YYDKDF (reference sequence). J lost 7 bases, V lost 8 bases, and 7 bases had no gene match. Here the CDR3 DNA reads TGTGCCACCTCGGACAGGTCCCACGGGGAGCTGTTTTTT. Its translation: CATSDRSHGELFF. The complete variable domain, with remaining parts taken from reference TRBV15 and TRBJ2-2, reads DAMVIQNPRYQVTQFGKPVTLSCSQTLNHNVMYWYQQKSSQAPKLLFHYYDKDFNNEADTPDNFQSRRPNTSFCFLDIRSPGLGDTAMYLCATSDRSHGELFFGEGSRLTVL.

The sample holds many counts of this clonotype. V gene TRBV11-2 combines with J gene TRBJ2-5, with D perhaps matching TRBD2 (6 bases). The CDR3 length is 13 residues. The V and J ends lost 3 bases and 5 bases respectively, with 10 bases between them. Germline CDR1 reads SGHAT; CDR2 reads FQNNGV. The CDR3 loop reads CASSFGRRETQYF. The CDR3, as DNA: TGTGCCAGCAGCTTTGGGAGGCGGGAGACCCAGTACTTC.

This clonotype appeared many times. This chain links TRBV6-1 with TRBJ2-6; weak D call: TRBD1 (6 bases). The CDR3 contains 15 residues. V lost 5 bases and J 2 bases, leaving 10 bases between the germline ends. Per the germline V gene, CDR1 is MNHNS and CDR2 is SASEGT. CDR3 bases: TGTGCCAGCAGTACAGGGTGGACTGGGGCCAACGTCCTGACTTTC. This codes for CASSTGWTGANVLTF.

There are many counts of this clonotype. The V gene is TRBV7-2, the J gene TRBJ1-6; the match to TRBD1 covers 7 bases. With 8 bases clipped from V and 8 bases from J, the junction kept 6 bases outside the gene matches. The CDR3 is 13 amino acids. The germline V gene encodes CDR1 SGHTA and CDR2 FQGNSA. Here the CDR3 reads CASVVDRHSPLHF. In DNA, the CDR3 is TGTGCCAGCGTGGTGGACAGGCATTCACCCCTCCACTTT. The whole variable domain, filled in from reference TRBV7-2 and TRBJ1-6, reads GAGVSQSPSNKVTEKGKDVELRCDPISGHTALYWYRQSLGQGLEFLIYFQGNSAPDKSGLPSDRFSAERTGGSVSTLTIQRTQQEDSAVYLCASVVDRHSPLHFGNGTRLTVT.

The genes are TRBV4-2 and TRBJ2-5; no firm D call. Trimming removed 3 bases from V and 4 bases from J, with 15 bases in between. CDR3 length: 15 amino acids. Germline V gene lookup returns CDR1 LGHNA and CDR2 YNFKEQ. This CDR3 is CASSQEWVMVETQYF. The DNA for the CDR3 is TGTGCCAGCAGCCAGGAATGGGTGATGGTAGAGACCCAGTACTTC.

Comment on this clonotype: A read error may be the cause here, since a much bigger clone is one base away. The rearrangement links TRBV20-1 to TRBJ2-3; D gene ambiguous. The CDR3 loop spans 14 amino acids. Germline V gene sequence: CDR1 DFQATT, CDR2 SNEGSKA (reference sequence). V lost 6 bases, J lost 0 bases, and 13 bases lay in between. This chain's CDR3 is CSANTPSSTDTQYF. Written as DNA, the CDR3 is TGCAGTGCCAATACTCCCTCCAGCACAGATACGCAGTATTTT.

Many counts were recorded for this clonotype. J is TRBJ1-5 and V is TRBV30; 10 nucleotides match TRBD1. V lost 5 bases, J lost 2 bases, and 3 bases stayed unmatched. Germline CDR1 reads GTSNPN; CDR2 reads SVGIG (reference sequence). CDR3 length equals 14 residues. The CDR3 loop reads CAWAGTGGNQPQHF. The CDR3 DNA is TGTGCCTGGGCCGGGACAGGGGGCAATCAGCCCCAGCATTTT.

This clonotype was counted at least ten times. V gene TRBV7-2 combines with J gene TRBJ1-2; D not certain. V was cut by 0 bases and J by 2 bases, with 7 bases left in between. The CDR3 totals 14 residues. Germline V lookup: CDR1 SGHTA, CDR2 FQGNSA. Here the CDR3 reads CASSLAQANYGYTF. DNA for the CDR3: TGTGCCAGCAGCTTAGCTCAGGCAAACTATGGCTACACCTTC.

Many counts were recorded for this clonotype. The CDR3 here is CASSAPRGYTF. CDR3 in DNA: TGTGCCAGCAGCGCCCCCCGTGGCTACACCTTC. The rearrangement links TRBV7-2 to TRBJ1-2; D uncertain. Germline values: CDR1 SGHTA, CDR2 FQGNSA. V gave up 5 bases and J gave up 7 bases, with 8 bases separating them. The CDR3 length is 11 residues. Combining the CDR3 with reference TRBV7-2 and TRBJ1-2 gives the whole variable domain GAGVSQSPSNKVTEKGKDVELRCDPISGHTALYWYRQSLGQGLEFLIYFQGNSAPDKSGLPSDRFSAERTGGSVSTLTIQRTQQEDSAVYLCASSAPRGYTFGSGTRLTVV.

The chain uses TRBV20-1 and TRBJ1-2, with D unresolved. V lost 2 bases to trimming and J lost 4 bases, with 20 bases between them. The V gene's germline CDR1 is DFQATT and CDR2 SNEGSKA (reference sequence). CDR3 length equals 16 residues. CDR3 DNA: TGCAGTGCTAGACCCGTTAGAGGGCGTCTGGTCTATGGCTACACCTTC. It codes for CSARPVRGRLVYGYTF.